This T cell receptor (beta chain) comes out of a study of regulatory T cells in long-lasting Graves disease. Notes on the study in general: TRBV28, TRBJ1-2 and TRBJ2-5 were segments that persistent disease favored. TCR diversity in persistent Graves' patients was below that of newly diagnosed ones.

Arm-PCR of CDR3 regions and iRepertoire HTBI primers were used to build TCR beta libraries. Using its own MiXCR run on the multiplex PCR reads, TCRdb lists one record per CDR3 protein. The sample holds almost 450,000 distinct CDR3 sequences, roughly 15% seen once. The table lists this clonotype with a few counts. Its antigen is as yet unknown. Deletions cut 4 bases from V and 6 bases from J, with 14 bases between. Germline-derived CDR1 and CDR2 are SQVTM and ANQGSEA. This CDR3 contains 13 residues. As to time point: newly diagnosed GD, antithyroid drugs for less than 3 months. Extracted RNA from PBMCs served as the source of the TCR library. A blood draw put about 10 milliliters of peripheral blood into EDTA tubes. These records were also assigned to another study, of T cells in Graves' hyperthyroidism and ophthalmopathy. This second study notes: Exclusion of a patient resulted from uncontrolled infection, other autoimmune disease, pregnancy or lactation.

The sample in question was peripheral blood mononuclear cells (PBMCs), obtained at new diagnosis, from a patient treated with antithyroid drugs. The sequence derives from a woman aged 30 to 39 with Graves disease. The chain has TRBV29-1 and TRBJ2-3, with D perhaps matching TRBD2 (6 bases). This CDR3 reads CSVGAGSRDTQYF. The CDR3 bases are TGCAGCGTTGGAGCCGGGAGTAGGGATACGCAGTATTTT.